The subject of this entry is one T cell receptor beta chain. The sample belongs to a study of blood T cell repertoires in COVID-19. The CDR3 totals 14 residues. The V gene's germline CDR1 is SNHLY and CDR2 FYNNEI. V lost 7 bases, J lost 2 bases, and 14 bases lay in between. Data came from immunoSEQ multiplex PCR; TCRdb stores just in-frame clones and leaves some out. The sample has about 190,000 clones, around 78% seen once. The sequencing sample was made of peripheral blood. The receptor's source is a woman of 80 years or more with active or convalescent COVID-19. The chain combines TRBV2 with TRBJ2-5; perhaps TRBD1 as D (6 bases). The CDR3 DNA follows: TGTGCCAGCACCCAGGGTGGACAGCAAGAGACCCAGTACTTC. It translates to CASTQGGQQETQYF.